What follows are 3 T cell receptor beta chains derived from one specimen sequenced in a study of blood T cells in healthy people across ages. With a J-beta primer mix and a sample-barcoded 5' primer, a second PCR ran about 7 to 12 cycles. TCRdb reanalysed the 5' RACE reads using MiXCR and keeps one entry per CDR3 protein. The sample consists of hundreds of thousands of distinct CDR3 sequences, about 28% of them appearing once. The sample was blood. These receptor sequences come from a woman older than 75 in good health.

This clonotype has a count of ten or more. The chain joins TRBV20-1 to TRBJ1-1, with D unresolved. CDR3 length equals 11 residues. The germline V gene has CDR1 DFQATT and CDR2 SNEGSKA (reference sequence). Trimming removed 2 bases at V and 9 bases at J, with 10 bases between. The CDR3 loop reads CSARKNTQAFF. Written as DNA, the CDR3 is TGCAGTGCTAGAAAAAATACGCAAGCTTTCTTT.

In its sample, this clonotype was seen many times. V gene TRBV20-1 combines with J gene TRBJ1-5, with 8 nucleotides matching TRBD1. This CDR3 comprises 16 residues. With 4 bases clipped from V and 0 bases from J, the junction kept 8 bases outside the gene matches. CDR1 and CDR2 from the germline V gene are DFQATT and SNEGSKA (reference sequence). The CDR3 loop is CSAMDRAGPSNQPQHF. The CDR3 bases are TGCAGTGCTATGGACAGGGCAGGGCCTAGCAATCAGCCCCAGCATTTT.

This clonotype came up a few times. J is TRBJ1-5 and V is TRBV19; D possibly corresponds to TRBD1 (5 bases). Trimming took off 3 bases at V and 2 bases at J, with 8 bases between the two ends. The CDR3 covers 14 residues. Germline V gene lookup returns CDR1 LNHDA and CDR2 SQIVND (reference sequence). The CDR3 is CASSMEGGNQPQHF. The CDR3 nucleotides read TGTGCCAGTAGTATGGAAGGGGGCAATCAGCCCCAGCATTTT.